One and the same sample provided the 12 T cell receptor beta chains below, sequenced in a study of Ad26.COV2.S vaccination and SARS-CoV-2 variants. The table came from immunoSEQ multiplex PCR; TCRdb's copy has only in-frame clones and leaves some out. Here the sample spans about 180,000 clones, around 90% being singletons. The sample in question was peripheral blood, obtained after recovery from COVID-19. The origin of the receptors is a human donor who had recovered from COVID-19.

The rearrangement uses TRBV2 and TRBJ2-3; the match to TRBD1 covers 8 bases. The trim removed 4 bases at V and 5 bases at J, leaving 2 bases unmatched. Germline CDR1 and CDR2: SNHLY and FYNNEI. CDR3 length equals 13 residues. CDR3 sequence reads: CASSGQGKDTQYF. The CDR3 bases are TGTGCCAGCAGTGGACAGGGGAAAGATACGCAGTATTTT.

The V call is TRBV7-9, the J call TRBJ2-1, with 9 bases aligning to TRBD1. V gave up 6 bases and J gave up 4 bases; unmatched junction bases: 7. The germline V gene encodes CDR1 SEHNR and CDR2 FQNEAQ (reference sequence). CDR3 length equals 15 residues. CDR3 nucleotide sequence: TGTGCCAGCAGGTCCGGGACAGGGTCATACAATGAGCAGTTCTTC. Protein product: CASRSGTGSYNEQFF.

The J gene is TRBJ2-5, the V gene TRBV7-2; no clear D. Germline V gives CDR1 SGHTA, CDR2 FQGNSA. V was pared by 2 bases and J by 2 bases, with 0 bases between. The CDR3 spans 11 residues. In nucleotides, the CDR3 is TGTGCCAGCAGCTTACAAGAGACCCAGTACTTC. Protein product: CASSLQETQYF. Based on the CDR3 plus reference TRBV7-2 and TRBJ2-5, the full variable domain is GAGVSQSPSNKVTEKGKDVELRCDPISGHTALYWYRQSLGQGLEFLIYFQGNSAPDKSGLPSDRFSAERTGGSVSTLTIQRTQQEDSAVYLCASSLQETQYFGPGTRLLVL.

This clone has just one count. V gene TRBV6-4 combines with J gene TRBJ1-2; 10 bases are a match to TRBD1. Trimming at V came to 6 bases and at J to 7 bases, leaving 14 bases not matched to a gene. The CDR3 spans 16 residues. Per germline, CDR1 MRHNA and CDR2 SNTAGT. CDR3 DNA sequence: TGTGCCAGCAGAACCACCACCGGGACAGGGGAAGGTGGCTACACCTTC. Amino acid sequence: CASRTTTGTGEGGYTF.

The genes are TRBV6-2 or TRBV6-3 and TRBJ2-1; TRBD1 is a possible D gene (5 bases). Trimming left V 6 bases short and J 10 bases short, with 10 bases between. Germline lookup yields CDR1 MNHEY and CDR2 SVGEGT. The CDR3 has 11 residues. The CDR3 bases are TGTGCCAGCAGCAGGGTTAACGAGCAGTTCTTC. This codes for CASSRVNEQFF.

This clone showed up just once. This rearrangement joins TRBV6-5 to TRBJ1-1; 11 nucleotides line up with TRBD1. Trimming at V came to 1 base and at J to 4 bases, leaving 2 bases not matched to a gene. The CDR3 sequence is 15 residues long. Germline V gene sequence: CDR1 MNHEY, CDR2 SVGAGI. Here the CDR3 DNA reads TGTGCCAGCAGTTACTTCGGGACAGGGGGCACTGAAGCTTTCTTT. It encodes CASSYFGTGGTEAFF.

The chain combines TRBV25-1 with TRBJ2-7; D tentatively reads TRBD1 or TRBD2 (5 bases each). V lost 10 bases and J lost 3, with 19 bases in between. Germline V lookup: CDR1 MGHDK, CDR2 SYGVNS. This CDR3 contains 14 residues. The CDR3 region has the DNA TGTGCCACCAGAAGGGCAGGGACCTACTACGAGCAGTACTTC. Protein product: CATRRAGTYYEQYF.

The chain combines TRBV4-1 with TRBJ2-7; no clear D gene. CDR3 length: 13 amino acids. V was trimmed by 2 bases and J by 7 bases, leaving 12 bases between them. The germline V gene has CDR1 MGHRA and CDR2 YSYEKL. The CDR3 loop reads CASSQIGVGEQYF. CDR3 bases: TGCGCCAGCAGCCAAATAGGAGTGGGGGAGCAGTACTTC.

V usage is TRBV5-1 and J usage is TRBJ1-1, with a possible D match to TRBD1 (5 bases). The germline V gene has CDR1 SGHRS and CDR2 YFSETQ. Deletions cut 4 bases from V and 6 bases from J, with 10 bases between. There are 12 residues in the CDR3. CDR3 sequence (DNA): TGCGCCAGCAGCCCCGGGACCCCTGAAGCTTTCTTT. Protein sequence: CASSPGTPEAFF.

This chain joins TRBV19 and TRBJ1-2; possible D gene TRBD1, 5 bases. The CDR3 sequence is 12 residues long. The germline CDR1 and CDR2 sequences are LNHDA and SQIVND (reference sequence). The V gene lost 5 bases and the J gene lost 4 bases, with 8 bases spanning the gap. CDR3 residues: CASSRGTYGYTF. CDR3 sequence (DNA): TGTGCCAGTAGTCGGGGGACCTATGGCTACACCTTC.

The chain links TRBV5-1 to TRBJ2-7, with a weak D call TRBD1 (6 bases). The CDR3 is made up of 17 amino acids. The germline gives CDR1 SGHRS, CDR2 YFSETQ. V lost 3 bases to trimming and J lost 0 bases, with 19 bases between them. CDR3 protein: CASSSPSGQWSSYEQYF. The DNA of the CDR3 is TGCGCCAGCAGCTCGCCCAGCGGACAGTGGAGCTCCTACGAGCAGTACTTC.

This rearrangement joins TRBV7-3 to TRBJ2-5; 7 nucleotides match TRBD2. The CDR3 spans 15 residues. Per germline, CDR1 SGHTA and CDR2 FQGTGA. The junction had 8 bases not matched to a gene; V was cut back by 2 bases and J by 5 bases. The CDR3 loop reads CASSLELAGEETQYF. The CDR3 DNA follows: TGTGCCAGCAGCTTAGAACTGGCGGGGGAGGAGACCCAGTACTTC. Full variable domain (remainder filled in from reference TRBV7-3 and TRBJ2-5): GAGVSQTPSNKVTEKGKYVELRCDPISGHTALYWYRQSLGQGPEFLIYFQGTGAADDSGLPNDRFFAVRPEGSVSTLKIQRTERGDSAVYLCASSLELAGEETQYFGPGTRLLVL.